Presented here are 14 T cell receptor beta chains from one specimen sequenced in a study of shared clonotypes between healthy human individuals. Assay: immunoSEQ multiplex PCR; the TCRdb copy retains only in-frame clones and omits some. The sample contains about 1,900,000 clones, about 95% of which appear only once. CD45RO-negative, CCR7-selected cells formed the naive CD8 fraction, which excluded terminally differentiated effector memory CD45RA+ cells. The sample was naive CD8+ T cells sorted from blood. All receptors come from a man younger than 30 in good health.

The chain is built from TRBV27 and TRBJ2-5, with 11 positions matching TRBD2. CDR1 MNHEY and CDR2 SMNVEV come from the germline V gene (reference sequence). The ends lost 2 bases at V and 5 bases at J; junction bases unmatched: 1. The CDR3 covers 14 residues. CDR3 amino acids: CASSLLAGGETQYF. In nucleotides, the CDR3 is TGTGCCAGCAGTTTACTAGCGGGGGGTGAGACCCAGTACTTC.

The V and J genes are TRBV10-3 and TRBJ2-2; 8 bases match TRBD2. This CDR3 is 17 amino acids long. Germline assignment: CDR1 ENHRY and CDR2 SYGVKD. The V segment lost 3 bases and the J segment 5 bases; nucleotides outside the gene matches: 11. The CDR3 loop reads CAISDPNRGGSTGELFF. CDR3 bases: TGTGCCATCAGTGACCCCAACCGGGGGGGCTCTACCGGGGAGCTGTTTTTT.

This chain joins TRBV7-6 and TRBJ2-1; the D gene could be TRBD1 or TRBD2 (5 bases each). This CDR3 spans 12 amino acids. The germline V and J ends were trimmed by 8 bases and 9 bases, with 14 bases remaining between them. Germline CDR1 is SGHVS and CDR2 is FNYEAQ. Written as DNA, the CDR3 is TGTGCCAGCGAGGGGACCTTCGGTGAGCAGTTCTTC. Translation: CASEGTFGEQFF.

The chain uses TRBV30 and TRBJ1-5; D gene unclear. Germline values: CDR1 GTSNPN, CDR2 SVGIG (reference sequence). The CDR3 totals 13 residues. The V end was cut by 5 bases, the J end by 1 base, with 9 bases between. The CDR3 nucleotides are TGTGCCTGGGGAGAGTACAGCAATCAGCCCCAGCATTTT. Translating gives CAWGEYSNQPQHF.

This chain joins TRBV2 and TRBJ2-3; perhaps D is TRBD1 or TRBD2 (6 bases each). The CDR3 has 13 residues. Germline lookup yields CDR1 SNHLY and CDR2 FYNNEI. The V gene lost 8 bases and the J gene lost 0 bases, with 9 bases spanning the gap. CDR3 sequence reads: CASGGLSTDTQYF. DNA of the CDR3: TGTGCCAGCGGGGGGCTAAGCACAGATACGCAGTATTTT.

Concerning this clone: Distinct nucleotide sequences in the sample also encode this CDR3. The chain recombines TRBV27 with TRBJ1-5; D remains ambiguous. The germline V and J ends were trimmed by 2 bases and 4 bases, with 9 bases remaining between them. Germline V gene data show CDR1 as MNHEY and CDR2 as SMNVEV (reference sequence). The CDR3 has 14 amino acids. CDR3 sequence (DNA): TGTGCCAGCAGTTTAGTCGGCAGTAATCAGCCCCAGCATTTT. Its translation is CASSLVGSNQPQHF.

The chain uses TRBV6-5 and TRBJ2-2; TRBD1 matches at 9 bases. V shed 2 bases and J 5 bases; nucleotides not matched to a gene: 6. The germline V gene encodes CDR1 MNHEY and CDR2 SVGAGI. The CDR3 is 16 residues long. CDR3: CASSYLTGGRTGELFF. CDR3 bases: TGTGCCAGCAGTTACCTTACAGGGGGCCGTACCGGGGAGCTGTTTTTT.

The chain joins TRBV5-1 to TRBJ1-2, with D possibly matching TRBD1 (5 bases). This CDR3 has 15 amino acids. The V end was cut by 0 bases, the J end by 4 bases, with 13 bases between. Germline lookup yields CDR1 SGHRS and CDR2 YFSETQ. CDR3 nucleotides: TGCGCCAGCAGCTTGGTTGGGCAGGGACTCTATGGCTACACCTTC. This gives the protein CASSLVGQGLYGYTF.

Regarding this clone: Distinct nucleotide sequences in the sample also encode this CDR3. This chain connects TRBV5-4 to TRBJ2-3, with 8 positions matching TRBD2. V lost 0 bases, J lost 0 bases, and 6 bases stayed unmatched. CDR3 size: 17 residues. Per germline, CDR1 SGHNT and CDR2 YYREEE (reference sequence). The CDR3 region has the DNA TGTGCCAGCAGCTTGGGGCTAGCGGGCACTAGCACAGATACGCAGTATTTT. Protein product: CASSLGLAGTSTDTQYF.

The chain couples TRBV6-1 to TRBJ2-7; 9 bases align to TRBD2. V shed 2 bases, J shed 1 base, and the junction held 3 bases outside the gene matches. Germline lookup yields CDR1 MNHNS and CDR2 SASEGT. The CDR3 spans 15 residues. The CDR3 loop reads CASSEPLAGSYEQYF. DNA of the CDR3: TGTGCCAGCAGTGAACCCCTAGCGGGATCCTACGAGCAGTACTTC.

The chain links TRBV5-4 to TRBJ2-3, with 15 bases aligning to TRBD2. V dropped 6 bases and J dropped 4; count of bases not matched to a gene: 3. The germline CDR1 and CDR2 sequences are SGHNT and YYREEE (reference sequence). The CDR3 has 15 residues. The CDR3 is CASTRTSGGADTQYF. The CDR3 DNA sequence: TGTGCCAGCACCAGGACTAGCGGGGGGGCAGATACGCAGTATTTT.

The CDR3 reads CASSSRLAPAADSYNEQFF. CDR3 in DNA: TGCGCCAGCAGCTCCCGACTAGCACCCGCGGCTGACTCCTACAATGAGCAGTTCTTC. The chain is built from TRBV5-1 and TRBJ2-1; 7 nucleotides align to TRBD2. The V gene end was trimmed by 3 bases and the J gene end by 0 bases; junction bases not matched to a gene: 15. CDR3 size: 19 residues. Germline values: CDR1 SGHRS, CDR2 YFSETQ. Full variable domain (rest looked up from reference TRBV5-1 and TRBJ2-1): KAGVTQTPRYLIKTRGQQVTLSCSPISGHRSVSWYQQTPGQGLQFLFEYFSETQRNKGNFPGRFSGRQFSNSRSEMNVSTLELGDSALYLCASSSRLAPAADSYNEQFFGPGTRLTVL.

The genes are TRBV2 and TRBJ1-5, with no clear D. The CDR3 covers 14 residues. Germline CDR1 and CDR2: SNHLY and FYNNEI. Trimming took 3 bases from V and 8 from J, leaving 14 bases between them. The CDR3 sequence is CASSDSGLGEPQHF. DNA of the CDR3: TGTGCCAGCAGTGATTCCGGCCTCGGAGAGCCCCAGCATTTT.

This chain connects TRBV5-1 to TRBJ2-3; D is perhaps TRBD2 (5 bases). CDR1 is SGHRS, CDR2 YFSETQ, per germline. V was shortened by 5 bases and J by 6 bases, with 16 bases between the two germline ends. The CDR3 covers 14 residues. For the CDR3, the DNA is TGCGCCAGCAGTGGGTCGGGAACCAGCGATACGCAGTATTTT. Its protein is CASSGSGTSDTQYF. The entire variable domain, with the rest obtained from reference TRBV5-1 and TRBJ2-3, is as follows: KAGVTQTPRYLIKTRGQQVTLSCSPISGHRSVSWYQQTPGQGLQFLFEYFSETQRNKGNFPGRFSGRQFSNSRSEMNVSTLELGDSALYLCASSGSGTSDTQYFGPGTRLTVL.